This TCR beta chain was identified in a study of PD-L1 blockade in urothelial cancer. Whole-study context: Each participant's history included 0 to 3 prior chemotherapy regimens. Analyses were performed on blood at 3 weeks after treatment start (the second dose) and at 6 weeks. The median number of T cells present in blood samples was approximately 140,000.

The CDR3 spans 14 residues. The germline V and J ends were trimmed by 2 bases and 1 base, with 7 bases remaining between them. The V gene's germline CDR1 is SEHNR and CDR2 FQNEAQ (reference sequence). Clones were read by immunoSEQ multiplex PCR, and TCRdb kept only the in-frame ones, dropping some. The sample records approximately 52,000 clones, 60% to 80% being singletons. Patient disease was locally advanced or metastatic urothelial carcinoma. The clonotype was recovered from a man between 65 and 85 years old with urothelial cancer. This rearrangement joins TRBV7-9 to TRBJ2-3; D possibly corresponds to TRBD1 (6 bases). The sequencing here drew on PBMCs, taken around atezolizumab (anti-PD-L1) treatment. Here the CDR3 reads CASSLWGRTDTQYF. The CDR3 DNA reads TGTGCCAGCAGCTTATGGGGGCGCACAGATACGCAGTATTTT.